The entry that follows covers one T cell receptor (beta chain) sequence. Its antigen remains unidentified. No per-base quality is available; no much larger clone lies one base away. The immunoSEQ Assay, which relies on bias-controlled multiplex PCR amplification of genomic DNA, was used to profile TCRbeta CDR3 regions. As for the authors' bioinformatics: To quantify the absolute abundance of each unique TCRbeta CDR3 region, the sequences were collapsed and filtered. Differential abundance was tested with a binomial (Fisher-equivalent) model and with a beta-binomial model adding time-dependent variance fitted from healthy donors. Clones with fewer than 5 combined templates were excluded, and clones with Benjamini-Hochberg FDR below 0.01 were called differentially abundant. Beta-binomial variance was modeled as a function of total template count across the two samples using the form v = (b*log(k)+a)^2. What TCRdb holds here is the immuneACCESS table cut down to in-frame rearrangements. Part of the clones is not present; checked against another copy, under half of the missing clones reflect an unresolved V gene, and the others are unexplained. From that table come the V and J calls and clone size; the DNA was used to work out D and trimming. Within this sample are under 150,000 clones, with 75% to 90% of them counted one time only. In total, the top ten clones hold 8.4% of the sample.

This sample stems from a study of identifying expanded T cells in peripheral blood (dated by TCRdb to the late 2010s). For context, the study as a whole: Four technical replicates, made by sequencing separate aliquots from the same pool of genomic DNA, were compared pairwise. General findings and caveats noted by the study authors: For all healthy donors, the variance in clone template counts between roughly 2-week samples rose significantly as total template count increased. Across all healthy-donor time intervals, the beta-binomial model significantly lowered both the number of clones called differentially abundant and the false-positive rate. The authors expected that over much longer intervals, such as months to years, biological variance in healthy repertoires might increase even further. Roughly 1.2 differentially abundant clones were flagged by the binomial model between technical replicates, whereas about 15 and 19 were flagged over around two weeks and four weeks, respectively.

No immune events such as infections were documented for the healthy donors during the collection period. Blood repertoires from healthy donors were used as a training cohort for calibrating time-dependent variance in a beta-binomial model of differential abundance of T-cell clones. The training cohort was composed of some ten healthy donors, 3 female and 7 male. Donor ages ranged from about 29 to 65 years, with an average of about 40 years. Whole blood, obtained from a commercial supplier, was collected from each healthy donor at three time points spaced about 2 weeks apart. For immunosequencing, genomic DNA was extracted from whole blood that had not been sorted. From the germline V gene (reference sequence), CDR1 is LNHDA and CDR2 is SQIVND. V has 4 bases trimmed and J has 3 bases trimmed; junction bases matching no gene number 2. The cysteine opens and the phenylalanine closes a CDR3 of 16 amino acids. This entry keeps only the CDR3 DNA: 48 bases, framed from base 1.

The receptor was isolated from a person aged 18-70 years in good health. The V gene is TRBV19 and the J gene is TRBJ2-3; the central 15 bases match TRBD2. Sequenced material: blood. Read as DNA, the sequence is TGTGCCAGTAGTAAAGGGACTAGCGGGAGGACAGATACGCAGTATTTT. Its coded protein is CASSKGTSGRTDTQYF. Where the CDR3 stops, the reference TRBV19 and TRBJ2-3 genes take over; the full variable domain is DGGITQSPKYLFRKEGQNVTLSCEQNLNHDAMYWYRQDPGQGLRLIYYSQIVNDFQKGDIAEGYSVSREKKESFPLTVTSAQKNPTAFYLCASSKGTSGRTDTQYFGPGTRLTVL.